This entry concerns a single T cell receptor beta chain. No cognate antigen has been identified for it. A much larger clonotype is one base distant, so this may be a read error. The iRepertoire nested amplicon-rescue multiplex PCR (arm-PCR) platform was used to amplify TCR alpha and beta CDR3 regions from RNA. The input for one-step reverse transcription and amplification was roughly 85-400 ng of tissue mRNA or PBMC total RNA. After bead purification, a secondary multiplex PCR added Illumina adapters, and libraries were gel-purified between 200 and 400 bp. Internal 6-nucleotide barcodes were carried by the libraries and were used for demultiplexing. Sequencing of libraries was performed on an Illumina MiSeq with 2x220 or 2x250 nucleotide paired-end reads. On the authors' methods: FLASH 1.2.11 was used to merge paired reads, and BWA-MEM then aligned the reads to the GRCh37 human genome before TRA and TRB reads were extracted. An IMGT-derived reference of cassette sequences and CDR3 motifs, with pseudogenes included, was used for V and J assignment. Reads were translated in three frames, and productive CDR3s were defined as those with a C...FGXG motif and no stop codons. Clonotypes were defined as unique combinations of V-J cassette pair and CDR3 amino acid sequence. Filtering of reads was based on Hamming distance, with the threshold set by the sequence error rate of each sample in mapped regions. TCRdb trimmed public reads at Q25 via fastp, called clones via MiXCR and kept in-frame beta chains. Each CDR3 protein appears once, grouped with its most common genes and DNA. TCRdb's processing, not the study's, gives the V and J calls here. The sample table holds 100,000 to 150,000 distinct CDR3 sequences, of which less than 30% were seen once. Jointly, the top ten make up roughly 15% of the sample.

This entry is derived from a study of glioma-infiltrating T cells (dated by TCRdb to the mid-2010s). Regarding the research as a whole: Glioma tissue, non-neoplastic brain tissue and matched peripheral blood mononuclear cells were used as sources from which TCR alpha- and beta-chain repertoires were sequenced. To gauge divergence between tissue and blood T-cell populations, every tissue-infiltrating repertoire was compared against the peripheral blood repertoire from the same patient. Three low-grade glioma patients, about 8 primary glioblastoma patients, and three non-glioma patients who contributed non-neoplastic brain tissue made up the paired cohort.

The germline V gene yields SGHTA for CDR1 and FQGNSA for CDR2. The junction shows trimming of 5 bases on V and 2 bases on J, plus 10 bases between the germline ends. CDR3 length: 13 amino acids, cysteine to phenylalanine. The kept DNA is CDR3 alone, 39 bases in frame from the first base. The paper as a whole reports these results and caveats: Very few CDR3 sequences were shared between tissue and blood, attributed to high CDR3 diversity and limited sampling. Group comparisons were based on small numbers of patients: three non-neoplastic, three low-grade glioma and several glioblastoma patients. VJ-independent divergence between tissue and blood was found to be below expectation in non-neoplastic patients but above expectation in all gliomas, particularly low-grade gliomas.

Recombination linked TRBV7-2 to TRBJ2-7; too little of a D gene remains to name it. The sample taken for sequencing was glioma tissue, nonneoplastic brain tissue, or PBMCs (not recorded which). This sequence was found in a human donor with low-grade glioma or glioblastoma, undergoing nonglioma brain surgery, or in good health (not recorded which). The CDR3: CASSRWAPYEQYF. The nucleotide sequence reads TGTGCCAGCAGCAGGTGGGCCCCCTACGAGCAGTACTTC.